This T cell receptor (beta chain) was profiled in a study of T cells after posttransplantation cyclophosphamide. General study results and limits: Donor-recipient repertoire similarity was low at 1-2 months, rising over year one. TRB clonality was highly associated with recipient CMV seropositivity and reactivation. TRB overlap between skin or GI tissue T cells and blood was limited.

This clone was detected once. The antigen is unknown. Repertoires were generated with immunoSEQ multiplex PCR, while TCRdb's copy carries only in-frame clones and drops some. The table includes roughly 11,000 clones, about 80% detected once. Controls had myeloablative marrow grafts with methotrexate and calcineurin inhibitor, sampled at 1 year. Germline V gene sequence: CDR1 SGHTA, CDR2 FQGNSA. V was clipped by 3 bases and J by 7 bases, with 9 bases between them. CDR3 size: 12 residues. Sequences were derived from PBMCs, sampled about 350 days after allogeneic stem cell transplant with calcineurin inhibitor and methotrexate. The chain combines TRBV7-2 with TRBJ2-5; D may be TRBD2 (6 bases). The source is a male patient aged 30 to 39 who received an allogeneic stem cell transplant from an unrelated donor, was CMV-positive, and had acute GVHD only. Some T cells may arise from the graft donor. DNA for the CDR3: TGTGCCAGCAGCTTCCCCGGGGGGACCCAGTACTTC. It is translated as CASSFPGGTQYF.